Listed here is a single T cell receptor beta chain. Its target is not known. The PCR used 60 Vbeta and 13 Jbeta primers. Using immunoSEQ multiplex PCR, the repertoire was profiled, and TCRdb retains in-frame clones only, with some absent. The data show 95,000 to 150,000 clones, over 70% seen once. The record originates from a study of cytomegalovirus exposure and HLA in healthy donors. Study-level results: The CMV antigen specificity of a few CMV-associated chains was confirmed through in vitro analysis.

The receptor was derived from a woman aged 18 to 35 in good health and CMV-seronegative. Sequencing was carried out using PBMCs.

The CDR3 DNA is TGTGCCATCAGTGAGAGGCAGGGGTCAAGCTATGGCTACACCTTC. Translation gives CAISERQGSSYGYTF. The chain is built from TRBV10-3 and TRBJ1-2, with D perhaps matching TRBD1 (6 bases). Between the trimmed V and J ends, which lost 2 bases and 4 bases, there was a span of 14 bases. The CDR3 spans 15 residues. Germline CDR1 is ENHRY and CDR2 is SYGVKD.